This T cell receptor beta chain appears in the sequencing data of a study of shared clonotypes between healthy human individuals (dated by TCRdb to about 2020). About the full investigation: The cohort included three men and a couple of women between 18 and 49 years of age. Per donor, three plates each were used for CD4 naive and CD4 memory, two for CD8 naive, and one for CD8 memory. To estimate repertoire size and how much clonotype sharing occurs between individuals, the study deeply sequenced the blood TCR repertoires of five healthy adults. Different laboratories and diverse techniques were used to prepare libraries and sequence TCR repertoires, to increase sequencing depth and limit assay-specific biases. Between about 0.8 and 9 billion PBMCs per donor were obtained by leukapheresis.

Using the deep immunoSEQ assay, multiplex PCR amplified TCR CDR3 regions from genomic DNA. Genomic DNA extracted from each cell subset was distributed evenly over all wells of several immunoSEQ 96-well plates, and each plate served as one replicate. For sorted subsets, approximately 190 ng of genomic DNA, equivalent to 25,000 to 35,000 T cell genomes, went into each replicate PCR. The purified libraries were quantified using a Qubit 3.0 fluorometer, sized with a Bioanalyzer 2100, and then quantified again using the KAPA Library Quantification kit. A separate single-read 150-cycle Illumina NextSeq 550 flow cell was used to sequence each immunoSEQ 96-well plate. Per the authors' processing: Because the immunoSEQ output held only junctional sequences and lacked quality scores, the filtering could not match the filtering applied to full-length reads. To assign V/J genes and CDR3, sequences were annotated using PyIR, a Python wrapper for IgBLAST v1.9, with IMGT germline references. Reads were removed for weak V/J assignments (E-value above 1e-6), missing CDR3, stop codons, out-of-frame junctions, or ambiguous translated residues. V3J clonotypes were defined as sequences sharing the same inferred V gene, J gene, and CDR3 amino acid sequence. Percentage overlap between repertoires was calculated by dividing the number of shared unique clonotypes by the size of the smaller repertoire. RTK rarefaction, the Chao1 estimator, and Recon v2.1 estimates of unobserved clonotypes were used to assess repertoire richness. Generation probabilities for all TCRbeta clonotypes obtained by the gDNA method from a few donors were computed using OLGA. TCRdb stores this immuneACCESS table with in-frame sequences only. Part of the clones is absent; in the studies checked, under half of the shortfall reflects unresolved V genes, and no reason is known for the rest. Clone size and the V and J calls come from that table; the DNA yielded D and trimming. The sample yields roughly 2,500,000 clones; 80% to 95% were counted once. The top ten constitute approximately 0.37% of the sample.

As to this clone: Its antigen target is currently unknown. No much larger clonotype is one base removed from it; base qualities were not supplied.

CDR1 and CDR2, looked up from the germline V gene, are MNHEY and SVGAGI. The CDR3 runs 15 residues from the cysteine to the phenylalanine. Only CDR3 DNA is held: 45 bases, read in frame from base 1. The trim is 0 bases for V and 5 bases for J, with a gap of 13 bases between the germline ends. The donors were healthy, HIV-negative adults with no recently reported acute infections or vaccinations. All donors were Caucasian adults living in Nashville, Tennessee, USA. CD4+ T cells were enriched through magnetic negative selection, after which naive cells were positively selected on CD45RA and the remaining negative fraction served as the memory subset. Blood was obtained by leukapheresis, after which PBMCs were separated by Ficoll-Histopaque density gradient centrifugation and cryopreserved in liquid nitrogen vapor phase. Analytical flow cytometry was used to check the purity and quantity of each magnetically sorted T cell population. Genomic DNA was isolated from every sorted fraction and measured by UV absorbance on a Nanodrop 2000c.

The paper's findings and limits, for the study overall: Estimated clonotype richness was generally larger for naive than for memory subsets. Based on pairwise subsampling, the degree of clonotype sharing among donors was expected to be affected by sequencing depth. Compared with non-shared clonotypes, clonotypes shared by all four sorted-subset donors had higher generation probabilities. Only blood was sampled, and tissue TCR repertoires likely differ from those in blood. The small number of donors limited the genetic and exposure-history diversity represented. Approximately 5% of naive CD4, 3.5% of naive CD8, roughly 2.5% of memory CD4, and 0.4% of memory CD8 clonotypes were shared across several donors. Rarefaction of sorted-subset datasets indicated incomplete sequencing despite the large sequencing depth.

The clonotype comes from a man aged 18 to 29 in good health. Some clones in this sample may be carry-over from other donors' samples. The sequenced sample consisted of naive CD4+ T cells from PBMCs. Read against the paper, the sample's cell subset or site label means: CD45RA+ positively selected. Here the chain combines TRBV6-5 and TRBJ1-2; the D gene is not confidently resolved. DNA sequence: TGTGCCAGCAGTTACTCGAACGGGTTGGGGTATGGCTACACCTTC. It translates to CASSYSNGLGYGYTF.